Sequencing of this T cell receptor (beta chain) was carried out in a study of early T cells in non-severe SARS-CoV-2 infection. Study-wide background: Alpha and beta chains were unpaired, from unsorted whole-blood bulk RNA. Study findings and constraints: Comparison of clonotypes with VDJdb favored anti-spike CD8 responses while missing private and CD4 specificities.

cDNA molecules, individually, were tagged with unique molecular identifiers. TCRdb called the 5' RACE reads again in MiXCR, with one record for every CDR3 protein. This table has around 29,000 distinct CDR3 sequences, roughly a tenth appearing once. In this sample, this clonotype turned up a few times. What it binds is not known. This CDR3 has 12 residues. Sequenced material: whole blood. The J gene is TRBJ2-3, the V gene TRBV21-1; TRBD1 is the table's D call, not checked against the DNA. TRBV21-1 is classified as a pseudogene. The source of this sequence is an adult who was a healthcare worker with PCR-confirmed SARS-CoV-2 infection or an uninfected control (not recorded which). Here the CDR3 reads CASSLHRDTQYF. DNA of the CDR3: TGTGCCAGCAGCTTGCACAGGGATACGCAGTATTTT.